This TCR beta chain originates from a study of cytomegalovirus exposure and HLA in healthy donors. Overall study: T cells numbering about 179 million yielded approximately 100 million unique TCR beta sequences in an earlier analysis. The study's findings and limits: A later analysis appeared to link common viral pathogens to several of the most significant clusters. Upon later analysis, HLA-associated TCR beta chains proved more clonally expanded than other, equally common chains. TCR beta sequences reportedly predicted most subjects' HLA-A and HLA-B alleles accurately.

The PCR ran on 60 Vbeta and 13 Jbeta primers. TCRdb's copy holds only in-frame clones and misses some; the assay was immunoSEQ multiplex PCR. The table gives about 140,000 clones; the top ten clones make up under 3.5% of it. Trimming took 0 bases from V and 2 from J; bases not matched to a gene: 3. The CDR3 sequence is 16 residues long. Germline V gives CDR1 MNHEY, CDR2 SMNVEV (reference sequence). Regarding this clone: Its antigen is unidentified.

Sequencing used PBMCs. The receptor comes from a man aged 40-50 years in good health and CMV-seronegative. The rearrangement uses TRBV27 and TRBJ2-1; 8 bases agree with TRBD1. CDR3 sequence: CASSLSGTGPYNEQFF. The CDR3 nucleotides read TGTGCCAGCAGTTTATCCGGGACAGGTCCCTACAATGAGCAGTTCTTC.